This T cell receptor (beta chain) was recorded in a study of patients and donors after allogeneic stem cell transplantation (dated by TCRdb to about 2020). Libraries came from RT-PCR. The sequencing machine was a NextSeq 550. TCRdb reworked the public reads: Q25 trimming with fastp, MiXCR clone assembly, productive beta chains retained. Rows are unified per CDR3 protein, each entry keeping the most common DNA and genes. Here the sample has roughly 880,000 distinct CDR3 sequences; roughly 18% occur a single time. The ten largest clones represent 6% of the sample. CDR1 and CDR2 (MNHNS, SASEGT) derive from the germline V gene. Reading from cysteine to phenylalanine, the CDR3 counts 12 amino acids. The DNA shown is the 36-base CDR3, in frame from base 1. Remarks on this clonotype: This receptor's antigen is unknown. A read error may account for a junction end that differs from germline.

The sequence links TRBV6-1 to TRBJ2-1; 11 central bases correspond to TRBD2. This sequence was found in a human donor who was either an allogeneic HSCT recipient or a stem cell or donor lymphocyte infusion donor (not recorded which). It is not recorded whose cells these are; they may come from a transplant donor. The specimen sequenced was blood, either unsorted or a sorted T cell fraction (not recorded which). The DNA sequence is TGTGCCAGCAGTATTCCGGGACTAGCGGCACTCTTC. Its protein is CASSIPGLAALF.